The rows below give T cell receptor beta chains drawn from one sample of a study of blood T cell repertoires in COVID-19. Clones were sequenced by immunoSEQ multiplex PCR, and TCRdb holds only the in-frame ones, with some missing. The sample lists 270,000 or so clones; 70% to 85% were seen once. Source material: peripheral blood. These receptor sequences come from a human donor with COVID-19, enrolled during active disease. The donor label of this sample is uncertain. Each CDR3 is given with its conserved first and last residue. The D gene is left open where the match is weak. Clone size is given for some rows only: seen once, a few or many times, or a class if the clone is expanded.

clone_size: -
cdr3_length: 19
v_call: TRBV5-1
j_call: TRBJ1-3
d_call: TRBD1
cdr3_aa: CASSLVAGGDLHSGNTIYF
cdr3_nt: TGCGCCAGCAGCTTGGTAGCAGGGGGAGATCTGCACTCTGGAAACACCATATATTTT

clone_size: -
cdr3_length: 20
v_call: TRBV18
j_call: TRBJ2-2
d_call: TRBD2
cdr3_aa: CASSPITGTSGRAGTGELFF
cdr3_nt: TGTGCCAGCTCACCGATCACCGGGACTAGCGGGAGAGCTGGCACCGGGGAGCTGTTTTTT

clone_size: few
cdr3_length: 11
v_call: TRBV20-1
j_call: TRBJ1-2
d_call: -
cdr3_aa: CSADTSYGYTF
cdr3_nt: TGCAGTGCTGACACCTCGTATGGCTACACCTTC

clone_size: -
cdr3_length: 12
v_call: TRBV28
j_call: TRBJ1-5
d_call: TRBD1
cdr3_aa: CASKGAGQPQHF
cdr3_nt: TGTGCCAGCAAGGGGGCTGGGCAGCCCCAGCATTTT

clone_size: -
cdr3_length: 16
v_call: TRBV4-2
j_call: TRBJ1-6
d_call: TRBD1
cdr3_aa: CASSQESGTGVSPLHF
cdr3_nt: TGTGCCAGCAGCCAAGAGTCCGGGACAGGGGTTTCACCCCTCCACTTT

clone_size: many
cdr3_length: 12
v_call: TRBV30
j_call: TRBJ2-3
d_call: -
cdr3_aa: CAWSVSPYTQYF
cdr3_nt: TGTGCCTGGAGTGTAAGCCCCTATACGCAGTATTTT

clone_size: -
cdr3_length: 15
v_call: TRBV19
j_call: TRBJ1-3
d_call: -
cdr3_aa: CASSPTDHSGNTIYF
cdr3_nt: TGTGCCAGTAGTCCGACAGACCACTCTGGAAACACCATATATTTT

clone_size: -
cdr3_length: 14
v_call: TRBV27
j_call: TRBJ1-2
d_call: TRBD1
cdr3_aa: CASSFRGASYGYTF
cdr3_nt: TGTGCCAGCAGTTTCAGGGGGGCAAGCTATGGCTACACCTTC

clone_size: -
cdr3_length: 14
v_call: TRBV2
j_call: TRBJ1-2
d_call: -
cdr3_aa: CASEEGPTGYGYTF
cdr3_nt: TGTGCCAGCGAGGAAGGCCCCACGGGGTATGGCTACACCTTC

clone_size: -
cdr3_length: 17
v_call: TRBV5-1
j_call: TRBJ1-4
d_call: -
cdr3_aa: CASSDSFVGQGGEKLFF
cdr3_nt: TGCGCCAGCAGCGACTCTTTCGTGGGGCAGGGAGGTGAAAAACTGTTTTTT

clone_size: -
cdr3_length: 16
v_call: TRBV7-3
j_call: TRBJ2-1
d_call: -
cdr3_aa: CASSSNLGSSYNEQFF
cdr3_nt: TGTGCCAGCAGCTCGAACTTGGGGAGCTCCTACAATGAGCAGTTCTTC

clone_size: -
cdr3_length: 17
v_call: TRBV19
j_call: TRBJ2-2
d_call: TRBD2
cdr3_aa: CASIRTSGATNTGELFF
cdr3_nt: TGTGCCAGTATTCGGACTAGCGGGGCTACGAACACCGGGGAGCTGTTTTTT

clone_size: -
cdr3_length: 16
v_call: TRBV7-2
j_call: TRBJ2-7
d_call: TRBD2
cdr3_aa: CASSLDGTSGRYEQYF
cdr3_nt: TGTGCCAGCAGCTTGGATGGGACTAGCGGGAGGTACGAGCAGTACTTC

clone_size: -
cdr3_length: 16
v_call: TRBV24-1
j_call: TRBJ2-3
d_call: TRBD2
cdr3_aa: CATSYTGLAGADTQYF
cdr3_nt: TGTGCCACCAGTTACACCGGACTAGCGGGAGCAGATACGCAGTATTTT

clone_size: -
cdr3_length: 14
v_call: TRBV7-2
j_call: TRBJ2-7
d_call: TRBD2
cdr3_aa: CASTPTGGSREQYF
cdr3_nt: TGTGCCAGCACCCCTACGGGCGGGAGCCGCGAGCAGTACTTC

clone_size: -
cdr3_length: 14
v_call: TRBV5-4
j_call: TRBJ2-7
d_call: -
cdr3_aa: CASSLIQGTREQYF
cdr3_nt: TGTGCCAGCAGCTTGATCCAGGGTACGAGGGAGCAGTACTTC

clone_size: -
cdr3_length: 13
v_call: TRBV28
j_call: TRBJ1-4
d_call: -
cdr3_aa: CASRRTENEKLFF
cdr3_nt: TGTGCCAGCAGAAGGACAGAGAATGAAAAACTGTTTTTT

clone_size: -
cdr3_length: 15
v_call: TRBV5-5
j_call: TRBJ1-5
d_call: TRBD1
cdr3_aa: CASTPGQGNNQPQHF
cdr3_nt: TGTGCCAGCACCCCGGGACAGGGGAACAATCAGCCCCAGCATTTT

clone_size: -
cdr3_length: 17
v_call: TRBV12-5
j_call: TRBJ2-1
d_call: TRBD2
cdr3_aa: CASGSLFGTSSYNKQFF
cdr3_nt: TGTGCTAGTGGTTCCCTTTTCGGGACTAGCAGTTACAATAAGCAGTTCTTC

clone_size: -
cdr3_length: 13
v_call: TRBV30
j_call: TRBJ1-1
d_call: -
cdr3_aa: CAWSRQLHTEAFF
cdr3_nt: TGTGCCTGGAGTCGACAGCTCCACACTGAAGCTTTCTTT

clone_size: -
cdr3_length: 13
v_call: TRBV3-1/TRBV3-2
j_call: TRBJ2-5
d_call: -
cdr3_aa: CASNDVGAETQYF
cdr3_nt: TGTGCCAGCAACGATGTGGGGGCGGAGACCCAGTACTTC

clone_size: -
cdr3_length: 13
v_call: TRBV7-9
j_call: TRBJ2-7
d_call: -
cdr3_aa: CASSPGIAYEQYF
cdr3_nt: TGTGCCAGCAGCCCGGGGATTGCCTACGAGCAGTACTTC

clone_size: few
cdr3_length: 13
v_call: TRBV11-2
j_call: TRBJ2-7
d_call: -
cdr3_aa: CASSLDRDYEQYF
cdr3_nt: TGTGCCAGCAGCTTAGATCGGGATTACGAGCAGTACTTC

clone_size: -
cdr3_length: 13
v_call: TRBV6-1
j_call: TRBJ1-6
d_call: -
cdr3_aa: CASSEVGETPLHF
cdr3_nt: TGTGCCAGCAGTGAAGTTGGAGAAACACCCCTCCACTTT

clone_size: once
cdr3_length: 14
v_call: TRBV11-2
j_call: TRBJ2-2
d_call: -
cdr3_aa: CASSLVAGTGELFF
cdr3_nt: TGTGCCAGCAGCTTAGTCGCGGGGACCGGGGAGCTGTTTTTT

clone_size: -
cdr3_length: 15
v_call: TRBV5-4
j_call: TRBJ1-2
d_call: -
cdr3_aa: CASSPPVGGNYGYTF
cdr3_nt: TGTGCCAGCAGCCCCCCGGTGGGGGGTAACTATGGCTACACCTTC

clone_size: -
cdr3_length: 15
v_call: TRBV6-5
j_call: TRBJ2-7
d_call: TRBD2
cdr3_aa: CASSIGTSGSYEQYF
cdr3_nt: TGTGCCAGCAGCATAGGGACTAGCGGGAGCTACGAGCAGTACTTC

clone_size: once
cdr3_length: 17
v_call: TRBV28
j_call: TRBJ1-5
d_call: TRBD1
cdr3_aa: CASSPYQGARSNQPQHF
cdr3_nt: TGTGCCAGCAGTCCCTACCAGGGGGCACGGAGCAATCAGCCCCAGCATTTT

clone_size: -
cdr3_length: 16
v_call: TRBV19
j_call: TRBJ2-3
d_call: TRBD2
cdr3_aa: CASSPPLAASTDTQYF
cdr3_nt: TGTGCCAGTAGTCCCCCACTAGCGGCCAGCACAGATACGCAGTATTTT

clone_size: -
cdr3_length: 13
v_call: TRBV29-1
j_call: TRBJ2-7
d_call: TRBD2
cdr3_aa: CSVMTSNLYEQYF
cdr3_nt: TGCAGCGTTATGACTAGCAATTTATACGAGCAGTACTTC

clone_size: -
cdr3_length: 16
v_call: TRBV19
j_call: TRBJ1-1
d_call: TRBD1
cdr3_aa: CASSIGTGAVNTEAFF
cdr3_nt: TGTGCCAGTAGTATAGGGACAGGGGCGGTGAACACTGAAGCTTTCTTT

clone_size: -
cdr3_length: 15
v_call: TRBV7-2
j_call: TRBJ2-7
d_call: TRBD2
cdr3_aa: CASSLGLAGYYEQYF
cdr3_nt: TGTGCCAGCAGCTTGGGACTAGCGGGTTACTACGAGCAGTACTTC

clone_size: -
cdr3_length: 17
v_call: TRBV7-2
j_call: TRBJ1-5
d_call: TRBD1
cdr3_aa: CASSLDLQGYSNQPQHF
cdr3_nt: TGTGCCAGCAGCTTAGATCTACAGGGGTATAGCAATCAGCCCCAGCATTTT

clone_size: -
cdr3_length: 13
v_call: TRBV6-2/TRBV6-3
j_call: TRBJ1-3
d_call: TRBD1
cdr3_aa: CASSDRGGNTIYF
cdr3_nt: TGTGCCAGCAGCGACAGGGGTGGAAACACCATATATTTT

clone_size: -
cdr3_length: 13
v_call: TRBV7-9
j_call: TRBJ1-1
d_call: -
cdr3_aa: CASNRETNTEAFF
cdr3_nt: TGTGCCAGCAACAGGGAGACGAACACTGAAGCTTTCTTT

clone_size: -
cdr3_length: 18
v_call: TRBV6-2/TRBV6-3
j_call: TRBJ2-7
d_call: TRBD2
cdr3_aa: CASSSPGTSGVTLYEQYF
cdr3_nt: TGTGCCAGCAGTTCCCCCGGGACTAGCGGGGTCACCCTCTACGAGCAGTACTTC

clone_size: few
cdr3_length: 15
v_call: TRBV30
j_call: TRBJ1-6
d_call: TRBD1
cdr3_aa: CAWGTGRIVNSPLHF
cdr3_nt: TGTGCCTGGGGGACAGGGCGGATAGTAAATTCACCCCTCCACTTT

clone_size: -
cdr3_length: 16
v_call: TRBV30
j_call: TRBJ2-1
d_call: -
cdr3_aa: CAWSGYTGGGWNEQFF
cdr3_nt: TGTGCCTGGAGTGGCTATACAGGGGGAGGGTGGAATGAGCAGTTCTTC

clone_size: -
cdr3_length: 16
v_call: TRBV19
j_call: TRBJ2-1
d_call: TRBD2
cdr3_aa: CARALWGREGHDEQFF
cdr3_nt: TGTGCCAGAGCCCTCTGGGGGCGGGAGGGCCATGATGAGCAGTTCTTC

clone_size: -
cdr3_length: 13
v_call: TRBV7-2
j_call: TRBJ1-5
d_call: -
cdr3_aa: CASSPQSDQPQHF
cdr3_nt: TGTGCCAGCAGCCCCCAGTCAGATCAGCCCCAGCATTTT

clone_size: -
cdr3_length: 15
v_call: TRBV6-5
j_call: TRBJ2-1
d_call: TRBD2
cdr3_aa: CASSYLAGGYNEQFF
cdr3_nt: TGTGCCAGCAGTTATCTAGCGGGAGGATACAATGAGCAGTTCTTC

clone_size: -
cdr3_length: 17
v_call: TRBV12-5
j_call: TRBJ2-1
d_call: TRBD1
cdr3_aa: CASGSPPGQGTYNEQFF
cdr3_nt: TGTGCTAGTGGTTCGCCTCCGGGACAGGGTACCTACAATGAGCAGTTCTTC

clone_size: -
cdr3_length: 12
v_call: TRBV10-2
j_call: TRBJ1-1
d_call: -
cdr3_aa: CASRDMNTEAFF
cdr3_nt: TGCGCCAGTCGGGACATGAACACTGAAGCTTTCTTT

clone_size: -
cdr3_length: 15
v_call: TRBV7-6
j_call: TRBJ2-5
d_call: TRBD1
cdr3_aa: CASSTGQGAEKTQYF
cdr3_nt: TGTGCCAGCAGCACGGGACAGGGGGCAGAGAAGACCCAGTACTTC

clone_size: once
cdr3_length: 18
v_call: TRBV6-1
j_call: TRBJ1-1
d_call: TRBD1
cdr3_aa: CASSAPPRGPGVNTEAFF
cdr3_nt: TGTGCCAGCAGTGCTCCCCCCAGGGGGCCTGGGGTGAACACTGAAGCTTTCTTT

clone_size: -
cdr3_length: 13
v_call: TRBV6-5
j_call: TRBJ2-1
d_call: TRBD1
cdr3_aa: CASGTEYYNEQFF
cdr3_nt: TGTGCCAGCGGGACAGAATACTACAATGAGCAGTTCTTC

clone_size: -
cdr3_length: 16
v_call: TRBV5-1
j_call: TRBJ2-3
d_call: -
cdr3_aa: CASSSLWGGAKDTQYF
cdr3_nt: TGCGCCAGCAGCTCCCTCTGGGGGGGGGCGAAAGATACGCAGTATTTT

clone_size: once
cdr3_length: 13
v_call: TRBV5-1
j_call: TRBJ1-1
d_call: -
cdr3_aa: CASSPAGITEAFF
cdr3_nt: TGCGCCAGCAGCCCCGCAGGGATCACTGAAGCTTTCTTT

clone_size: -
cdr3_length: 15
v_call: TRBV19
j_call: TRBJ2-5
d_call: TRBD2
cdr3_aa: CATRGSGSGQETQYF
cdr3_nt: TGTGCCACCAGGGGAAGCGGGAGCGGTCAAGAGACCCAGTACTTC

clone_size: -
cdr3_length: 12
v_call: TRBV28
j_call: TRBJ2-7
d_call: -
cdr3_aa: CASSSTGYEQYF
cdr3_nt: TGTGCCAGCAGTTCGACGGGCTACGAGCAGTACTTC

clone_size: few
cdr3_length: 14
v_call: TRBV25-1
j_call: TRBJ2-1
d_call: TRBD2
cdr3_aa: CATSLGLANNEQFF
cdr3_nt: TGTGCCACCTCCCTGGGACTAGCTAACAATGAGCAGTTCTTC

clone_size: -
cdr3_length: 14
v_call: TRBV28
j_call: TRBJ1-2
d_call: TRBD1
cdr3_aa: CASTGGQGNYGYTF
cdr3_nt: TGTGCCAGCACCGGGGGACAGGGTAACTATGGCTACACCTTC

clone_size: -
cdr3_length: 15
v_call: TRBV2
j_call: TRBJ2-2
d_call: TRBD2
cdr3_aa: CASTRVAGEIGELFF
cdr3_nt: TGTGCCAGCACCAGGGTAGCGGGAGAGATCGGGGAGCTGTTTTTT

clone_size: -
cdr3_length: 15
v_call: TRBV3-1/TRBV3-2
j_call: TRBJ2-7
d_call: TRBD1
cdr3_aa: CASSPRTGGSYEQYF
cdr3_nt: TGTGCCAGCAGCCCCCGGACAGGAGGTTCCTACGAGCAGTACTTC

clone_size: once
cdr3_length: 13
v_call: TRBV12-3/TRBV12-4
j_call: TRBJ1-2
d_call: -
cdr3_aa: CASSAGTNYGYTF
cdr3_nt: TGTGCCAGCAGTGCCGGGACAAACTATGGCTACACCTTC

clone_size: -
cdr3_length: 17
v_call: TRBV25-1
j_call: TRBJ2-1
d_call: TRBD2
cdr3_aa: CASSEYGTSGVYNEQFF
cdr3_nt: TGTGCCAGCAGTGAATACGGGACTAGCGGGGTCTACAATGAGCAGTTCTTC

clone_size: -
cdr3_length: 13
v_call: TRBV7-3
j_call: TRBJ2-6
d_call: -
cdr3_aa: CASSPVGANVLTF
cdr3_nt: TGTGCCAGCAGCCCCGTAGGGGCCAACGTCCTGACTTTC

clone_size: -
cdr3_length: 15
v_call: TRBV4-3
j_call: TRBJ2-3
d_call: -
cdr3_aa: CASSQDGSRVDTQYF
cdr3_nt: TGCGCCAGCAGCCAAGATGGCAGTCGGGTAGATACGCAGTATTTT

clone_size: -
cdr3_length: 14
v_call: TRBV10-3
j_call: TRBJ1-1
d_call: TRBD1
cdr3_aa: CAITGQGMNTEAFF
cdr3_nt: TGTGCCATCACGGGACAGGGCATGAACACTGAAGCTTTCTTT